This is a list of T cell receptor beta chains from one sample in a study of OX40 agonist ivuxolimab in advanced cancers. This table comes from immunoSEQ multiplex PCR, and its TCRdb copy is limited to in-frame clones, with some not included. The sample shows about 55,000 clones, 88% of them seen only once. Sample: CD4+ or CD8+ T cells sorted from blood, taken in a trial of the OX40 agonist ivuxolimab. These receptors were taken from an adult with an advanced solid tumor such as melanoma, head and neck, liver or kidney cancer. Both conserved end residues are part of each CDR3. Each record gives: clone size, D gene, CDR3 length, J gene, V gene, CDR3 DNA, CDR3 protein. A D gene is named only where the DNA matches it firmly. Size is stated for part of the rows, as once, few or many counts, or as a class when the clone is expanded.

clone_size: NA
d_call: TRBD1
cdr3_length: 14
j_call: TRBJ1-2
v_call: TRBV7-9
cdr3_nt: TGTGCCAGCAGCTTCGGACAGGTTAACTATGGCTACACCTTC
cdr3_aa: CASSFGQVNYGYTF

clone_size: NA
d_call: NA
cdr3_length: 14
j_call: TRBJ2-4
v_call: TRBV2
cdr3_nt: TGTGCCAGCAGTGAGATAGAAGCCAAAAACATTCAGTACTTC
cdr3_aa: CASSEIEAKNIQYF

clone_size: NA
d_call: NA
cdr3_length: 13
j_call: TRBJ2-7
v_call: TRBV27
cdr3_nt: TGTGCCAGCGGAGTTAGGGCCACCTACGAGCAGTACTTC
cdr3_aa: CASGVRATYEQYF

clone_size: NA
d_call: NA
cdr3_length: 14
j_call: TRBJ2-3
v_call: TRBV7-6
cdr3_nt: TGTGCCAGCAGAGGCCGGGGTAGCACAGATACGCAGTATTTT
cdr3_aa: CASRGRGSTDTQYF

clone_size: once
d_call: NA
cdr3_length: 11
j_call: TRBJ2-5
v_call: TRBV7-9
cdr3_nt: TGTGCCAGCAGCCTACAAGAGACCCAGTACTTC
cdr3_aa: CASSLQETQYF

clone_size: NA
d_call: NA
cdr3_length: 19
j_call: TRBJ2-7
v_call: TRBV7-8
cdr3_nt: TGTGCCAGCAGCAAGGCGGCGAATCGGCTAGCAGGTAATGGCGACGAGCAGTACTTC
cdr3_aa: CASSKAANRLAGNGDEQYF

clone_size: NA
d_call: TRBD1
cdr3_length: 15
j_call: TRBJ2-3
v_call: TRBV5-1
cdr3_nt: TGCGCCAGCAGCTCCCTAGGACAGGGTTCGGATACGCAGTATTTT
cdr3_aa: CASSSLGQGSDTQYF

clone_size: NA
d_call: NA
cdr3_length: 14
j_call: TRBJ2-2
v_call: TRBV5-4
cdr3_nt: TGTGCCAGCAGCTTGGAGCGCCTTACCGGGGAGCTGTTTTTT
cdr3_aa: CASSLERLTGELFF

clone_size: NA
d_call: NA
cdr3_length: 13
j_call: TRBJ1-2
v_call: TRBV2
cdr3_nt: TGTGCCAGCGAAGAGGGCCGATTCTATGGCTACACCTTC
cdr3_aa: CASEEGRFYGYTF

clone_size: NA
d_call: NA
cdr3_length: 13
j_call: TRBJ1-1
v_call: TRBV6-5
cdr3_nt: TGTGCCAGCAGTTACAGCGGGGGCGGGGAAGCTTTCTTT
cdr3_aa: CASSYSGGGEAFF

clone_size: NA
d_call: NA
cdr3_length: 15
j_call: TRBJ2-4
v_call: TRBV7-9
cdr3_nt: TGTGCCAGCAGCCACAGGGATCTAGCCAAAAACATTCAGTACTTC
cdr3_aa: CASSHRDLAKNIQYF

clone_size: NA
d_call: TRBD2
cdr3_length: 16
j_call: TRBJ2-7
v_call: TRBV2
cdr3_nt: TGTGCCAGCAGTCGGACTAGCGGGACTCTCCCCTACGAGCAGTACTTC
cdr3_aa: CASSRTSGTLPYEQYF